The rows below give T cell receptor beta chains drawn from one sample of a study of cytomegalovirus exposure and HLA in healthy donors. The assay was immunoSEQ multiplex PCR, and TCRdb's table has in-frame clones only and misses some. The data contain 150,000 to 200,000 clones, just over 70% of them seen just once; the ten biggest clones take up about 2.5%. The sequenced material came from PBMCs. The source is a human donor in good health. The CDR3 runs from the conserved cysteine through the conserved F or W. D genes are given only for firm matches. The size entry is marked missing in some rows and otherwise reads once, few, many or a size class.

j_call v_call clone_size d_call cdr3_nt cdr3_aa
TRBJ2-7 TRBV6-5 NA TRBD2 TGTGCCAGCGGGCTAGCGGGGACCTCCTCCTACGAGCAGTACTTC CASGLAGTSSYEQYF
TRBJ1-2 TRBV30 NA TRBD1 TGTGCCCGATGGGCAGGGGGAGGCTATGGCTACACCTTC CARWAGGGYGYTF
TRBJ2-7 TRBV5-8 NA TRBD1 TGTGCCAGCAGCTTGGGGACAGGGCCCTACGAGCAGTACTTC CASSLGTGPYEQYF
TRBJ1-1 TRBV5-1 few NA TGCGCCAGCAGCCCCGGCCTTTTGAGGGACACTGAAGCTTTCTTT CASSPGLLRDTEAFF
TRBJ2-7 TRBV2 few NA TGTGCCAGCAGTGAACAACTACCCTCCTACGAGCAGTACTTC CASSEQLPSYEQYF
TRBJ1-1 TRBV19 NA NA TGTGCCAGTAGTATTTGGGTCCGGGAACCTGAAGCTTTCTTT CASSIWVREPEAFF
TRBJ2-1 TRBV7-3 NA TRBD2 TGTGCCAGCAGCGCAACAGCGGGGGGAGGGGATGAGCAGTTCTTC CASSATAGGGDEQFF
TRBJ2-1 TRBV9 NA NA TGTGCCAGCAGCGTAGAAAGGAGAAGTGAGCAGTTCTTC CASSVERRSEQFF
TRBJ1-2 TRBV2 NA NA TGTGCCATCCTAATGCAGGGGTATGGCTACACCTTC CAILMQGYGYTF
TRBJ2-5 TRBV2 NA TRBD1 TGTGCCAGCAAGGGACAGCTCCAAGAGACCCAGTACTTC CASKGQLQETQYF
TRBJ2-1 TRBV10-3 NA TRBD2 TGTGCCATCAGTGACCTGACTAGCAGGAACCCCTACAATGAGCAGTTCTTC CAISDLTSRNPYNEQFF
TRBJ2-1 TRBV4-3 NA NA TGCGCCAGCAGCCAAGATCGCCGACAGTACAATGAGCAGTTCTTC CASSQDRRQYNEQFF
TRBJ2-7 TRBV19 NA NA TGTGCCACCAGACGGGGGGCGTCCTACGAGCAGTACTTC CATRRGASYEQYF
TRBJ2-5 TRBV19 NA TRBD2 TGTGCCAGTAAAGGGAGCCCCGGGAGCCCGGGGGGAGAGACCCAGTACTTC CASKGSPGSPGGETQYF
TRBJ1-2 TRBV13 NA NA TGTGCCAGCAGCTTGGGGCCGACCGTTAACTATGGCTACACCTTC CASSLGPTVNYGYTF
TRBJ1-4 TRBV7-9 NA NA TGTGCCAGCAGCCTGGACCTACAGGCAACTAATGAAAAACTGTTTTTT CASSLDLQATNEKLFF
TRBJ2-3 TRBV6-5 NA NA TGTGCCAGCAGTTACTCGGCGGTATTCACAGATACGCAGTATTTT CASSYSAVFTDTQYF
TRBJ1-4 TRBV27 few TRBD1 TGTGCCGGTCAAGACAGGGGGACTACTAATGAAAAACTGTTTTTT CAGQDRGTTNEKLFF
TRBJ2-1 TRBV11-2 NA NA TGTGCCAGCAGCTTAGTCCTCCGGGGGAGCTACAATGAGCAGTTCTTC CASSLVLRGSYNEQFF
TRBJ2-7 TRBV6-6 NA NA TGTGCCAGCAGCCCCAATGCAGGGGTCTTCTACGAGCAGTACTTC CASSPNAGVFYEQYF
TRBJ2-2 TRBV6-1 NA TRBD2 TGTGCCAGCAGTGAAGAGTTGGGAGGGGCCGGGGAGCTGTTTTTT CASSEELGGAGELFF
TRBJ1-1 TRBV7-9 medium-sized TRBD1 TGTGCCAGCAGCCCAGGAGAGACAGGGGGCTTAGACACTGAAGCTTTCTTT CASSPGETGGLDTEAFF
TRBJ1-1 TRBV6-5 few NA TGTGCCAGCAGTAAGCGGCGAGGCCCCGGGGAAGCTTTCTTT CASSKRRGPGEAFF
TRBJ1-2 TRBV7-9 NA TRBD1 TGTGCCAGCAGCCCAGGACAGGGGGCCTATGGCTACACCTTC CASSPGQGAYGYTF
TRBJ1-5 TRBV5-1 NA NA TGCGCCAGCAGCTTGGGCCACAATAGCAATCAGCCCCAGCATTTT CASSLGHNSNQPQHF
TRBJ1-4 TRBV5-1 few NA TGCGCCAGCAGATTACCTGCGGATGAAAAACTGTTTTTT CASRLPADEKLFF
TRBJ1-1 TRBV19 few TRBD1 TGTGCCAGTTTTCAGTGGGACAGGGGAAAGGCTGAAGCTTTCTTT CASFQWDRGKAEAFF
TRBJ1-2 TRBV6-5 NA NA TGTGCCAGCAGCCGACAGGTCGCCGCTGGCTACACCTTC CASSRQVAAGYTF